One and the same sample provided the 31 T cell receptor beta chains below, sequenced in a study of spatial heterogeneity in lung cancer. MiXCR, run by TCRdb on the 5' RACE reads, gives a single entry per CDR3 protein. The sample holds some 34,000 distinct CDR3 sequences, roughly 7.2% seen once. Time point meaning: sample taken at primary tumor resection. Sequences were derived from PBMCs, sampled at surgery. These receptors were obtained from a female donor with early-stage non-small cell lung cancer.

The CDR3 nucleotides are TGCAGTGCCTTATCCGTATATGCGTCAGGGATTACAGATACGCAGTATTTT. It yields the protein CSALSVYASGITDTQYF. V is TRBV20-1 and J is TRBJ2-3, with TRBD1 as a possible D gene (5 bases). The CDR3 has 17 amino acids. Germline V gene lookup returns CDR1 DFQATT and CDR2 SNEGSKA (reference sequence). V was cut by 6 bases and J by 3 bases, with 25 bases left in between.

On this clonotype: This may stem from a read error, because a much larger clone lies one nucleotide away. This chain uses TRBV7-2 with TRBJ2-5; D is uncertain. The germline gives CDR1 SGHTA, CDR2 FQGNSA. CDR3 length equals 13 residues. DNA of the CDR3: TGTGCCAGCAGCTTAGAGTTAAGAGAGATCCAGTACTTC. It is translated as CASSLELREIQYF. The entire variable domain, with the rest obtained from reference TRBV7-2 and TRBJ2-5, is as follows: GAGVSQSPSNKVTEKGKDVELRCDPISGHTALYWYRQSLGQGLEFLIYFQGNSAPDKSGLPSDRFSAERTGGSVSTLTIQRTQQEDSAVYLCASSLELREIQYFGPGTRLLVL.

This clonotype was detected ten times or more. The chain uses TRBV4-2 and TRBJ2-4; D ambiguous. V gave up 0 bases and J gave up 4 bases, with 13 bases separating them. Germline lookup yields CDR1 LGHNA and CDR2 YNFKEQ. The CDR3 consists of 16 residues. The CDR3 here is CASSQDKQSGKNIQYF. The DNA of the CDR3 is TGTGCCAGCAGCCAAGATAAGCAGTCTGGAAAAAACATTCAGTACTTC.

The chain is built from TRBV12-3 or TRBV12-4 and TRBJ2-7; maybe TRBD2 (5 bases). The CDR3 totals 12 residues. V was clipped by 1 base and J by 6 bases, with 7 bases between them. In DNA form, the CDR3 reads TGTGCCAGCAGTTTAGGAGGGCGCGAGCAGTACTTC. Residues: CASSLGGREQYF.

The CDR3 sequence: CASSPGGRGDTEAFF. CDR3 DNA: TGTGCCAGCAGCCCAGGAGGGAGGGGGGACACTGAAGCTTTCTTT. This chain connects TRBV4-2 to TRBJ1-1, with TRBD1 as a possible D gene (6 bases). This CDR3 is built from 15 residues. Between the trimmed V and J ends, which lost 4 bases and 3 bases, there was a span of 15 bases. The germline gives CDR1 LGHNA, CDR2 YNFKEQ.

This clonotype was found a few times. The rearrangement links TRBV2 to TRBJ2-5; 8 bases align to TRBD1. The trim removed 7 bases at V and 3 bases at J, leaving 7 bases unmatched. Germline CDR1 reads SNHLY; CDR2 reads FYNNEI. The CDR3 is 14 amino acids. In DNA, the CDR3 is TGTGCCAGCATCTTGGACAGGGTGAAAGAGACCCAGTACTTC. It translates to CASILDRVKETQYF.

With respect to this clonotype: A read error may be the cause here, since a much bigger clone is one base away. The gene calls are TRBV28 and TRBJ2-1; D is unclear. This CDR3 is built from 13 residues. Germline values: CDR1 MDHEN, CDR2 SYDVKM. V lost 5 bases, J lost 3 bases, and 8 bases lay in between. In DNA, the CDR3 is TGTGCCAGCAGTGGAGATATCTACAATGAGCAGTTCTTC. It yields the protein CASSGDIYNEQFF.

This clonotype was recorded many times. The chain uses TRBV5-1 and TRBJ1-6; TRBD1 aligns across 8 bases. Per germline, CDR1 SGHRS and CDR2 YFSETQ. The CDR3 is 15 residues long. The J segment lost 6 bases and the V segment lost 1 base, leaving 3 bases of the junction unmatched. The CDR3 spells CASSLSQGANSPLHF. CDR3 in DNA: TGCGCCAGCAGCTTGTCCCAGGGGGCTAATTCACCCCTCCACTTT.

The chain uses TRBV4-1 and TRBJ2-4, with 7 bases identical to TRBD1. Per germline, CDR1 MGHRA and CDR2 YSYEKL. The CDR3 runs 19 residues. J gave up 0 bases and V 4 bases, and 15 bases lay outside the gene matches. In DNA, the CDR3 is TGCGCCAGCAGCCCCGACAGGGCTTGGGTCTCGTTAGCCAAAAACATTCAGTACTTC. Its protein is CASSPDRAWVSLAKNIQYF.

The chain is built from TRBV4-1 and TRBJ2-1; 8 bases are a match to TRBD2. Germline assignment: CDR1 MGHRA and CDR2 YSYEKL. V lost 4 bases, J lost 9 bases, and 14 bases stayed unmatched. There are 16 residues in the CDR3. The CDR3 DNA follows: TGCGCCAGCAGCCGCCTCTTCTTAGCGGGGTCAAGTGAGCAGTTCTTC. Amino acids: CASSRLFLAGSSEQFF.

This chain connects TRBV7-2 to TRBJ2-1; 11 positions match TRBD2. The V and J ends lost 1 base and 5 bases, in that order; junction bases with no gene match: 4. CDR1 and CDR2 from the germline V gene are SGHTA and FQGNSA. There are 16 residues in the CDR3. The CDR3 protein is CASSLGGTSGDNEQFF. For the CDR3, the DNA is TGTGCCAGCAGCTTAGGAGGGACTAGCGGCGACAATGAGCAGTTCTTC.

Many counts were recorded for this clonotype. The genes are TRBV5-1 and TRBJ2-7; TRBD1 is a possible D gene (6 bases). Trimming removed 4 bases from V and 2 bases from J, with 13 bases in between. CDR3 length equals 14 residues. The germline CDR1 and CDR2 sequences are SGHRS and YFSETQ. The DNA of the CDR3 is TGCGCCAGCAGCCTCGTGACAGGAGCCTACGAGCAGTACTTC. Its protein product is CASSLVTGAYEQYF.

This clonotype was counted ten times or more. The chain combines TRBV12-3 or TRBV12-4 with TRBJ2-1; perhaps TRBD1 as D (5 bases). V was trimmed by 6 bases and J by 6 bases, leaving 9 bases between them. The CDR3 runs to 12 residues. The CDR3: CASRIQVNEQFF. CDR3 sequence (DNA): TGTGCCAGCAGAATACAGGTCAATGAGCAGTTCTTC.

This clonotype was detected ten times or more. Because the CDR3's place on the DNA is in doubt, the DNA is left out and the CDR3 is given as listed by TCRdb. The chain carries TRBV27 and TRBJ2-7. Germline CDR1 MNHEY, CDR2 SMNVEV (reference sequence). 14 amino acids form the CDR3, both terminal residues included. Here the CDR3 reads CASSSSVGPYEQYF.

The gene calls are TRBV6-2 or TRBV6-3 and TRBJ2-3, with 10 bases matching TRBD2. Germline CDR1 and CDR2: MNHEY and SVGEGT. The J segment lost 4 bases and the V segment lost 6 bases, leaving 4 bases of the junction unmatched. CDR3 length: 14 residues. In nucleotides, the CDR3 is TGTGCCAGCAGCGACAGCGGGAGGGCAGATACGCAGTATTTT. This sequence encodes CASSDSGRADTQYF.

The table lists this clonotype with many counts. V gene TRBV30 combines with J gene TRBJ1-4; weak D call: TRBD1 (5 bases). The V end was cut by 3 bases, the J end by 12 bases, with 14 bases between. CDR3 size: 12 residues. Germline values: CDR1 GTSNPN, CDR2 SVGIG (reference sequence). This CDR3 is CAWSPLWGELFF. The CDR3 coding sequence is TGTGCCTGGAGCCCTCTCTGGGGGGAACTGTTTTTT.

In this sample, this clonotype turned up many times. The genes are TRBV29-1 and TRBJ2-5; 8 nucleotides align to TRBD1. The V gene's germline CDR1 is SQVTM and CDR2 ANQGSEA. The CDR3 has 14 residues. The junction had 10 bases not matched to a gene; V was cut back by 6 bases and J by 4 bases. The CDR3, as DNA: TGCAGCGTACCCTGGGGCAGGGGGCGAGAGACCCAGTACTTC. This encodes CSVPWGRGRETQYF.

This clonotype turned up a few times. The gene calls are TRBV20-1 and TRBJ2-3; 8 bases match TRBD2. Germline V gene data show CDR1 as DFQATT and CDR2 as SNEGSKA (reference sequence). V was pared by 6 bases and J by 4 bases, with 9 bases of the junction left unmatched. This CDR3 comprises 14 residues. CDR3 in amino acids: CSAREPAGADTQYF. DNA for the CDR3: TGCAGTGCCCGAGAGCCAGCGGGAGCAGATACGCAGTATTTT.

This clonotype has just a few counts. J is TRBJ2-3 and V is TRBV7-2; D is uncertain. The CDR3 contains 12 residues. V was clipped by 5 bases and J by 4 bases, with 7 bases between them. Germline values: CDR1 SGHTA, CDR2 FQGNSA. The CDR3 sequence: CASSPYADTQYF. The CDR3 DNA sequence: TGTGCCAGCAGCCCCTACGCAGATACGCAGTATTTT.

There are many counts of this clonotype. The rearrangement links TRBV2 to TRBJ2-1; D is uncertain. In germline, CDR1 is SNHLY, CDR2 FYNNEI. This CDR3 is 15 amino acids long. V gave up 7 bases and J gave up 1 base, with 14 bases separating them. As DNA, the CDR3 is TGTGCCAGCACCTTATCGGGTCGTTCCTACAATGAGCAGTTCTTC. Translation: CASTLSGRSYNEQFF.

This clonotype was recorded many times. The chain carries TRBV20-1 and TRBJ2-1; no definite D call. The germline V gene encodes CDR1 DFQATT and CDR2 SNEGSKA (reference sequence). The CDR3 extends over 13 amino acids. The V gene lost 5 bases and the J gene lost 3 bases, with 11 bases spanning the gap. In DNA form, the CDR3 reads TGCAGTGCTTTCCAGACCATCTACAATGAGCAGTTCTTC. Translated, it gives CSAFQTIYNEQFF.

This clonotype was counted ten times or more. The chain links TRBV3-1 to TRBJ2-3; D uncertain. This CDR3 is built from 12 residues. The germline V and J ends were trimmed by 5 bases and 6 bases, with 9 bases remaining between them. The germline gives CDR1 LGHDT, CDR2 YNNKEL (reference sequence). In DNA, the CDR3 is TGTGCCAGCAGCTTTAAAGGCGATACGCAGTATTTT. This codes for CASSFKGDTQYF.

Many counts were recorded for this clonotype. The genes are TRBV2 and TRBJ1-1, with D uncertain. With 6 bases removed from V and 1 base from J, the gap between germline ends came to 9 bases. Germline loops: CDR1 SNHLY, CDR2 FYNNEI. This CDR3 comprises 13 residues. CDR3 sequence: CASSTAGNTEAFF. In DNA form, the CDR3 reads TGTGCCAGCAGCACTGCGGGGAACACTGAAGCTTTCTTT. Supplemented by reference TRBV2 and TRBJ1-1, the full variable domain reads EPEVTQTPSHQVTQMGQEVILRCVPISNHLYFYWYRQILGQKVEFLVSFYNNEISEKSEIFDDQFSVERPDGSNFTLKIRSTKLEDSAMYFCASSTAGNTEAFFGQGTRLTVV.

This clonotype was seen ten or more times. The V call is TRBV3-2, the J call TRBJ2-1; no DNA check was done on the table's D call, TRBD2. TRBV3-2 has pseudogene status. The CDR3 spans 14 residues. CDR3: CASSQGEKYNEQFF. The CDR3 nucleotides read TGTGCCAGCAGCCAAGGGGAGAAATACAATGAGCAGTTCTTC.

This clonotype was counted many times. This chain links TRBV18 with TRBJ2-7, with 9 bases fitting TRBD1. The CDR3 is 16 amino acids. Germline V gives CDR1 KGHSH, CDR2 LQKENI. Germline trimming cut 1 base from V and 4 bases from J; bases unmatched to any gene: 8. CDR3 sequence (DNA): TGTGCCAGCTCACCACTCGCGGGACAGGGTAATTACGAGCAGTACTTC. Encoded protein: CASSPLAGQGNYEQYF.

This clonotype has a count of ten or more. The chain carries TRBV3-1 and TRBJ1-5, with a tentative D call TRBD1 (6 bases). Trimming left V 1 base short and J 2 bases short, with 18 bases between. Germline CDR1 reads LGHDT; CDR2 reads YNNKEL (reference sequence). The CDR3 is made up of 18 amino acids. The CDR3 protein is CASSQGRGGIYRNQPQHF. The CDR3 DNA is TGTGCCAGCAGCCAAGGTAGGGGGGGGATTTATCGCAATCAGCCCCAGCATTTT.

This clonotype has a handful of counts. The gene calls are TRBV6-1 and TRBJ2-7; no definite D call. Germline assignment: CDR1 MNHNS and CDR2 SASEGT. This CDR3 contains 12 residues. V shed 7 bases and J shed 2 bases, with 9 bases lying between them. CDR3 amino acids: CASNDGPYEQYF. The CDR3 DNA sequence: TGTGCCAGCAATGACGGGCCCTACGAGCAGTACTTC.

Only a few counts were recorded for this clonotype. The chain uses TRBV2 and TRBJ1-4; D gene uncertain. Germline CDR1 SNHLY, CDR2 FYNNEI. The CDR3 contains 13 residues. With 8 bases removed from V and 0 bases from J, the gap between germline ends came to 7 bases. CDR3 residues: CASGGPTNEKLFF. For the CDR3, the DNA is TGTGCCAGCGGCGGCCCAACTAATGAAAAACTGTTTTTT.

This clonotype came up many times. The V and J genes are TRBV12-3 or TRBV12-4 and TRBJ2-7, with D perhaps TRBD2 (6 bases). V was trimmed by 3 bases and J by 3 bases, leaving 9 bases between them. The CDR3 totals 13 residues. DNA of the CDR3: TGTGCCAGCAGTTTTTCAGCGGGCTACGAGCAGTACTTC. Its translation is CASSFSAGYEQYF.

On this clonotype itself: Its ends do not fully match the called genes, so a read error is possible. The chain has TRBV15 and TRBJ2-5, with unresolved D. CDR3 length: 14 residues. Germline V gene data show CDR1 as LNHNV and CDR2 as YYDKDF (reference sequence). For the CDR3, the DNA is TGTGCCTCCAGCAGAGATTTGTTAGGGGAGACCCAGTACTTC. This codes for CASSRDLLGETQYF. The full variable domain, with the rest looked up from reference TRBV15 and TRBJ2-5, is DAMVIQNPRYQVTQFGKPVTLSCSQTLNHNVMYWYQQKSSQAPKLLFHYYDKDFNNEADTPDNFQSRRPNTSFCFLDIRSPGLGDTAMYLCASSRDLLGETQYFGPGTRLLVL.

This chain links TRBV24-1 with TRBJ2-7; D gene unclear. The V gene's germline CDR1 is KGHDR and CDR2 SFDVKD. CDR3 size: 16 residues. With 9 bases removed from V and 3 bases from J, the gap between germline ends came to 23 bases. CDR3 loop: CATGLNGGPSGYEQYF. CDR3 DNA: TGTGCCACCGGGCTAAACGGCGGCCCCTCGGGCTACGAGCAGTACTTC.